Following are 4 T cell receptor beta chains from one sample sequenced in a study of blood T cell repertoires in COVID-19. Only in-frame clones appear in the TCRdb table, and some are missing; sequencing was by immunoSEQ multiplex PCR. The sample includes around 330,000 clones, around 91% seen only once; the top ten take 9.5%. The material sequenced was PBMCs or T cells enriched from blood (not recorded which). These receptors were obtained from a woman between 35 and 50 years old who had recovered from COVID-19.

This chain connects TRBV30 to TRBJ1-2, with no clear D. The CDR3 has 12 residues. Germline CDR1 GTSNPN, CDR2 SVGIG (reference sequence). V was cut by 0 bases and J by 4 bases, with 6 bases left in between. Here the CDR3 DNA reads TGTGCCTGGAGTGTAGCGGGCTATGGCTACACCTTC. Translated, it gives CAWSVAGYGYTF.

This sequence joins TRBV29-1 and TRBJ1-2; D is perhaps TRBD1 (6 bases). V was shortened by 5 bases and J by 4 bases, with 23 bases between the two germline ends. The germline V gene has CDR1 SQVTM and CDR2 ANQGSEA. The CDR3 length is 16 residues. CDR3 residues: CSVYGQSQTGVYGYTF. For the CDR3, the DNA is TGCAGCGTTTATGGACAATCCCAGACAGGCGTCTATGGCTACACCTTC.

The CDR3 here is CASSRLGAGVLSSYNEQFF. The CDR3 region has the DNA TGTGCCAGCTCCCGCCTGGGGGCGGGGGTCCTCAGCTCCTACAATGAGCAGTTCTTC. This rearrangement joins TRBV18 to TRBJ2-1, with D possibly being TRBD2 (7 bases). CDR3 length: 19 residues. V lost 6 bases and J 0 bases, leaving 24 bases between the germline ends. The germline gives CDR1 KGHSH, CDR2 LQKENI.

This chain joins TRBV2 and TRBJ1-2, with D perhaps matching TRBD1 (5 bases). The germline gives CDR1 SNHLY, CDR2 FYNNEI. Trimming pared 8 bases from V and 4 bases from J, leaving 11 bases between. The CDR3 is made up of 12 amino acids. CDR3 sequence (DNA): TGTGCCAGCTGGCAGGGAAGCTATGGCTACACCTTC. This sequence encodes CASWQGSYGYTF.